This passage covers 29 T cell receptor beta chains from one sample sequenced in a study of T cell repertoires in cytomegalovirus infection. TCRdb reanalysed the reads using MiXCR and keeps one entry per CDR3 protein. This sample has nearly 650,000 distinct CDR3 sequences, with roughly 26% found just once. The source material was CD8+ T cells from PBMCs. These receptors were collected from a human donor in good health (CMV status not recorded). Some clones in this sample may be carry-over from other donors' samples.

This clonotype was recorded at least ten times. The chain links TRBV7-2 to TRBJ2-1; the D is unclear. The CDR3 extends over 12 amino acids. The V end was cut by 3 bases, the J end by 10 bases, with 10 bases between. Germline CDR1 is SGHTA and CDR2 is FQGNSA. The CDR3 region has the DNA TGTGCCAGCAGCTTCCGGCCATCCGAGCAGTTCTTC. Its translation: CASSFRPSEQFF.

The chain recombines TRBV7-4 with TRBJ2-3; D unclear. The CDR3 has 15 amino acids. Between the trimmed V and J ends, which lost 5 bases and 4 bases, there was a span of 16 bases. Germline V gives CDR1 SGHVT, CDR2 SQSDAQ. This CDR3 reads CASSGSPENPDTQYF. DNA of the CDR3: TGTGCCAGCAGCGGGTCTCCCGAGAACCCAGATACGCAGTATTTT.

This chain uses TRBV12-3 or TRBV12-4 with TRBJ1-4; 7 bases agree with TRBD1. With V trimmed by 6 bases and J by 7 bases, 5 bases remained unmatched. This CDR3 has 13 amino acids. This chain's CDR3 is CASRRDSVEKLFF. The CDR3 DNA reads as TGTGCCAGCAGACGGGACAGCGTTGAAAAACTGTTTTTT.

V is TRBV9 and J is TRBJ1-3; maybe TRBD1 (6 bases). Germline values: CDR1 SGDLS, CDR2 YYNGEE. The CDR3 contains 14 residues. Trimming removed 3 bases from V and 3 bases from J, with 10 bases in between. Here the CDR3 reads CASSAAGVGNTIYF. The DNA of the CDR3 is TGTGCCAGCAGCGCCGCAGGGGTTGGAAACACCATATATTTT.

This chain uses TRBV9 with TRBJ2-1, with TRBD2 matching 13 bases. The CDR3 totals 20 residues. Germline CDR1 is SGDLS and CDR2 is YYNGEE. V dropped 4 bases and J dropped 2; count of bases not matched to a gene: 15. CDR3 bases: TGTGCCAGCAGCTCCCCGACTAGCGGGGGGCCAATTCCAACCTACAATGAGCAGTTCTTC. Translation: CASSSPTSGGPIPTYNEQFF.

The table lists this clonotype with a few counts. V usage is TRBV3-1 and J usage is TRBJ2-5, with TRBD1 identical over 7 bases. The germline V gene encodes CDR1 LGHDT and CDR2 YNNKEL (reference sequence). The CDR3 covers 16 residues. V was pared by 4 bases and J by 5 bases, with 13 bases of the junction left unmatched. Here the CDR3 reads CASSLTSGTAGETQYF. CDR3 in DNA: TGTGCCAGCAGCCTTACTTCCGGGACAGCAGGGGAGACCCAGTACTTC.

The chain combines TRBV4-3 with TRBJ2-1; D is possibly TRBD1 (6 bases). The germline V gene has CDR1 LGHNA and CDR2 YSLEER. Trimming pared 1 base from V and 5 bases from J, leaving 18 bases between. CDR3 length: 17 amino acids. The CDR3 here is CASSQVRGTRRNNEQFF. The CDR3 DNA is TGCGCCAGCAGCCAAGTTCGAGGGACAAGGCGCAACAATGAGCAGTTCTTC.

This clonotype was seen ten or more times. As DNA, the CDR3 is TGTGCCAGCAGCTTAATGGCTAGCGGGGGGGCGGATACGCAGTATTTT. This sequence encodes CASSLMASGGADTQYF. V and J are TRBV7-2 and TRBJ2-3, with 12 positions matching TRBD2. CDR1 is SGHTA, CDR2 FQGNSA, per germline. With V trimmed by 2 bases and J by 6 bases, 6 bases remained unmatched. The CDR3 is 16 amino acids.

In this sample, this clonotype turned up many times. This sequence joins TRBV6-6 and TRBJ1-2; no clear D. This CDR3 comprises 17 residues. Germline V gene sequence: CDR1 MNHNY, CDR2 SVGAGI (reference sequence). V lost 2 bases and J 0 bases, leaving 16 bases between the germline ends. The CDR3 spells CASSYAVSVEPNYGYTF. The CDR3 coding sequence is TGTGCCAGCAGTTACGCAGTTAGTGTCGAGCCTAACTATGGCTACACCTTC.

This clonotype turned up a few times. The rearrangement joins TRBV2 to TRBJ2-5, with TRBD2 as a possible D gene (5 bases). The germline V and J ends were trimmed by 6 bases and 9 bases, with 8 bases remaining between them. CDR3 length equals 10 residues. Germline CDR1 SNHLY, CDR2 FYNNEI. The CDR3 coding sequence is TGTGCCAGCAGGCGGGTGGCCCAGTACTTC. Amino acids: CASRRVAQYF.

The gene calls are TRBV10-3 and TRBJ2-1; 9 bases align to TRBD2. This CDR3 comprises 18 residues. V dropped 4 bases and J dropped 1; count of bases not matched to a gene: 11. Germline values: CDR1 ENHRY, CDR2 SYGVKD. The CDR3 loop reads CAISGTSETSGSYNEQFF. CDR3 DNA: TGTGCCATCAGTGGGACTAGCGAAACCAGTGGGTCCTACAATGAGCAGTTCTTC.

This clonotype has a single count. The V call is TRBV28, the J call TRBJ2-1; possibly TRBD2 for D (5 bases). Trimming took off 5 bases at V and 0 bases at J, with 17 bases between the two ends. In germline, CDR1 is MDHEN, CDR2 SYDVKM. The CDR3 sequence is 17 residues long. CDR3 protein: CASSTRRGPSSYNEQFF. For the CDR3, the DNA is TGTGCCAGCAGTACAAGGCGCGGGCCGAGCTCCTACAATGAGCAGTTCTTC.

This clonotype appeared many times. The chain employs TRBV4-1 and TRBJ1-5; the D is unclear. V gave up 0 bases and J gave up 5 bases, with 8 bases separating them. The CDR3 runs to 14 residues. Germline V CDR1 and CDR2: MGHRA, YSYEKL. The DNA for the CDR3 is TGCGCCAGCAGCCAAGATCGGGGAGATCAGCCCCAGCATTTT. It encodes CASSQDRGDQPQHF.

The table lists this clonotype with a count of one. A much larger clone lies one base from this, so it may be a read error. The chain carries TRBV28 and TRBJ2-3, with 12 positions matching TRBD1. CDR1 is MDHEN and CDR2 is SYDVKM in the germline V gene. The CDR3 length is 17 residues. The CDR3 here is CAGSTLRDRGPTDTQYF. The CDR3 DNA reads as TGTGCCGGCAGTACTCTCCGGGACAGGGGGCCCACAGATACGCAGTATTTT. The full variable domain, rest sourced from reference TRBV28 and TRBJ2-3, is DVKVTQSSRYLVKRTGEKVFLECVQDMDHENMFWYRQDPGLGLRLIYFSYDVKMKEKGDIPEGYSVSREKKERFSLILESASTNQTSMYLCAGSTLRDRGPTDTQYFGPGTRLTVL.

As to this clonotype: This clone may be a read error of a much larger clone one base away. The V call is TRBV7-6, the J call TRBJ2-5; 9 bases map to TRBD1. From germline, CDR1 is SGHVS and CDR2 FNYEAQ. This CDR3 is built from 18 residues. The CDR3 DNA reads TGTGTCAGCAGCTCAACTCCGGGACAGGGCCCATCCCAAGAGACCCAGTACTTC. Amino acids: CVSSSTPGQGPSQETQYF.

There are a few counts of this clonotype. The chain uses TRBV10-3 and TRBJ2-7; 12 positions match TRBD2. Trimming took 7 bases from V and 0 from J; bases not matched to a gene: 4. Germline CDR1 and CDR2: ENHRY and SYGVKD. The CDR3 covers 15 residues. CDR3 nucleotides: TGTGCCATCACCCAGACTAGCGGGGGCTCCTACGAGCAGTACTTC. Translating gives CAITQTSGGSYEQYF.

This clonotype has just a few counts. CDR3 sequence reads: CASSPQGGQGGSRNIQYF. The DNA of the CDR3 is TGTGCCAGCTCACCACAGGGGGGACAGGGCGGATCGAGAAACATTCAGTACTTC. The chain recombines TRBV18 with TRBJ2-4; 9 positions agree with TRBD1. Looked up from germline, CDR1 is KGHSH and CDR2 is LQKENI. This CDR3 contains 18 residues. V lost 1 base, J lost 6 bases, and 13 bases stayed unmatched.

This chain joins TRBV27 and TRBJ2-6; D is unclear. The V and J ends lost 2 bases and 0 bases respectively, with 5 bases between them. Per the germline V gene, CDR1 is MNHEY and CDR2 is SMNVEV (reference sequence). This CDR3 has 15 amino acids. The CDR3 DNA reads TGTGCCAGCAGTTTAATCTTCTCTGGGGCCAACGTCCTGACTTTC. Its translation: CASSLIFSGANVLTF.

The rearrangement joins TRBV13 to TRBJ1-1; D gene ambiguous. Per germline, CDR1 PRHDT and CDR2 FYEKMQ (reference sequence). The CDR3 length is 13 residues. V was cut by 5 bases and J by 8 bases, with 15 bases left in between. CDR3 in DNA: TGTGCCAGCAGCCAAGACGGGAGGGTAGAAGCTTTCTTT. Translating it yields CASSQDGRVEAFF.

This clonotype was observed a handful of times. The genes are TRBV7-9 and TRBJ2-7; the match to TRBD1 covers 10 bases. Germline values: CDR1 SEHNR, CDR2 FQNEAQ (reference sequence). V lost 4 bases, J lost 5 bases, and 5 bases stayed unmatched. This CDR3 region has 14 residues. The CDR3 sequence: CASSSTGGKDEQYF. In DNA form, the CDR3 reads TGTGCCAGCAGCTCGACAGGGGGCAAGGACGAGCAGTACTTC.

This clonotype was picked up a small number of times. The chain carries TRBV28 and TRBJ1-1; no firm D call. Germline V gives CDR1 MDHEN, CDR2 SYDVKM. The CDR3 runs to 11 residues. With 6 bases removed from V and 5 bases from J, the gap between germline ends came to 7 bases. CDR3 coding DNA: TGTGCCAGCAGGTTAAGTACTGAAGCTTTCTTT. Translated: CASRLSTEAFF.

This clonotype was seen only a few times. The gene calls are TRBV11-3 and TRBJ2-1; TRBD2 is a possible D gene (7 bases). The CDR3 is made up of 17 amino acids. V was trimmed by 1 base and J by 5 bases, leaving 18 bases between them. The germline CDR1 and CDR2 sequences are SGHNT and YENEEA. The CDR3 DNA follows: TGTGCCAGCAGCTTAGGAGTCACGGGGGGCCCCGACAATGAGCAGTTCTTC. Amino acids: CASSLGVTGGPDNEQFF.

The chain employs TRBV27 and TRBJ1-6; D unresolved. Trimming took off 2 bases at V and 0 bases at J, with 14 bases between the two ends. The CDR3 consists of 18 residues. Germline values: CDR1 MNHEY, CDR2 SMNVEV (reference sequence). In DNA, the CDR3 is TGTGCCAGCAGTTTAATGGGTGATATGAGCTCCTATAATTCACCCCTCCACTTT. The encoded protein is CASSLMGDMSSYNSPLHF.

V and J are TRBV5-1 and TRBJ2-5; 12 bases are a match to TRBD1. CDR1 SGHRS and CDR2 YFSETQ come from the germline V gene. The CDR3 contains 17 residues. The junction had 9 bases not matched to a gene; V was cut back by 2 bases and J by 4 bases. Written as DNA, the CDR3 is TGCGCCAGCAGCTTACCGGGACAGGGGGCTTCAGGAGAGACCCAGTACTTC. It specifies CASSLPGQGASGETQYF. The variable domain in full, with the rest retrieved from reference TRBV5-1 and TRBJ2-5, is KAGVTQTPRYLIKTRGQQVTLSCSPISGHRSVSWYQQTPGQGLQFLFEYFSETQRNKGNFPGRFSGRQFSNSRSEMNVSTLELGDSALYLCASSLPGQGASGETQYFGPGTRLLVL.

This clonotype has a count of ten or more. The chain couples TRBV7-6 to TRBJ2-1, with 9 nucleotides matching TRBD1. There are 16 residues in the CDR3. Germline CDR1 and CDR2: SGHVS and FNYEAQ. Trimming took 5 bases from V and 4 from J; bases not matched to a gene: 9. The CDR3 loop is CASSARTGAKYNEQFF. The DNA for the CDR3 is TGTGCCAGCAGCGCTAGGACAGGGGCAAAGTACAATGAGCAGTTCTTC.

The CDR3 DNA is TGCGCCAGCAGCCCGCACAGGGATAAGTTTACTGAAGCTTTCTTT. Translated, it gives CASSPHRDKFTEAFF. The V call is TRBV4-1, the J call TRBJ1-1; TRBD1 might be the D (6 bases). Trimming took 4 bases from V and 5 from J, leaving 17 bases between them. This CDR3 contains 15 residues. Germline V lookup: CDR1 MGHRA, CDR2 YSYEKL.

In DNA form, the CDR3 reads TGTGCCAGCAGCTTAGGGAGGGGCGGAAGACCTTCTGAAGCTTTCTTT. It codes for CASSLGRGGRPSEAFF. The J gene is TRBJ1-1, the V gene TRBV13; maybe TRBD1 (5 bases). This CDR3 is 16 amino acids long. Germline V lookup: CDR1 PRHDT, CDR2 FYEKMQ (reference sequence). The V end was cut by 0 bases, the J end by 6 bases, with 17 bases between.

This chain links TRBV9 with TRBJ2-2; 15 nucleotides align to TRBD2. The CDR3 runs 16 residues. Germline CDR1 and CDR2: SGDLS and YYNGEE. V was clipped by 2 bases and J by 6 bases; unmatched bases: 2. CDR3: CASSVGLAGGAGELFF. CDR3 DNA: TGTGCCAGCAGCGTCGGACTAGCGGGAGGGGCCGGGGAGCTGTTTTTT.

The chain links TRBV20-1 to TRBJ1-1; D not resolved. Germline V gives CDR1 DFQATT, CDR2 SNEGSKA (reference sequence). The CDR3 extends over 16 amino acids. The ends were cut back, 6 bases at V and 3 bases at J, with 23 bases in the middle. The CDR3 DNA follows: TGCAGTGCGTTACCCGACCCACGGAGATTGTACACTGAAGCTTTCTTT. It is translated as CSALPDPRRLYTEAFF.